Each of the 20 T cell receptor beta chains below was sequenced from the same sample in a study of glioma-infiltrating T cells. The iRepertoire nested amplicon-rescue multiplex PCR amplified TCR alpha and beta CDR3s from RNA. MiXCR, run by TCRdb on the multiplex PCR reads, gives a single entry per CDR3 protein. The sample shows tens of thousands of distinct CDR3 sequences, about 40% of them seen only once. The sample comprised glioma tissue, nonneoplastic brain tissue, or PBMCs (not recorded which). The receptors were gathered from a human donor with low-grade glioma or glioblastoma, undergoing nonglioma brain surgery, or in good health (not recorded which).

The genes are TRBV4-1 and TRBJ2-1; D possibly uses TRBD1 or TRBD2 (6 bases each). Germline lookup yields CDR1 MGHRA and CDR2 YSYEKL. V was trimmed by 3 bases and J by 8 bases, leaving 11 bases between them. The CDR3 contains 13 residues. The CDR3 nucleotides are TGCGCCAGCAGCCACACCGGGGGCGATGAGCAGTTCTTC. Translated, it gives CASSHTGGDEQFF.

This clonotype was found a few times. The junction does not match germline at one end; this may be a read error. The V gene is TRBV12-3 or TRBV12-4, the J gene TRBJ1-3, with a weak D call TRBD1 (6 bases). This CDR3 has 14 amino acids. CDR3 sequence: CASSFSGAGITIYF. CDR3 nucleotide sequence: TGTGCCAGCAGCTTCTCAGGGGCTGGAATCACCATATATTTT.

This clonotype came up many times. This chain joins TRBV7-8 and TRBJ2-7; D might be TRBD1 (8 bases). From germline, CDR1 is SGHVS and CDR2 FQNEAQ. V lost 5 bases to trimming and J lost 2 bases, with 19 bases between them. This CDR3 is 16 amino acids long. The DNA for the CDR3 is TGTGCCAGCAGCAGCGGGACAGGTACATCGACCTACGAGCAGTACTTC. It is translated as CASSSGTGTSTYEQYF.

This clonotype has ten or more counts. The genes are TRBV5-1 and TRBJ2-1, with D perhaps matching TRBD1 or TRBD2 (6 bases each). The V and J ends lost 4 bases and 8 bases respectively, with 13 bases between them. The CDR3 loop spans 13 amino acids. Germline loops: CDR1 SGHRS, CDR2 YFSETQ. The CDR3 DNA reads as TGCGCCAGCAGCCCGGGGGCCTCGGATGAGCAGTTCTTC. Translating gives CASSPGASDEQFF.

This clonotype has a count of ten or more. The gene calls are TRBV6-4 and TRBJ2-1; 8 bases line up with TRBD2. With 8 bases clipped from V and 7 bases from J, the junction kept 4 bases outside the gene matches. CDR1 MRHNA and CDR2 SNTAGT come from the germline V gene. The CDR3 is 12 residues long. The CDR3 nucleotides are TGTGCCAGCCGGGGGACTAGAAATGAGCAGTTCTTC. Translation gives CASRGTRNEQFF.

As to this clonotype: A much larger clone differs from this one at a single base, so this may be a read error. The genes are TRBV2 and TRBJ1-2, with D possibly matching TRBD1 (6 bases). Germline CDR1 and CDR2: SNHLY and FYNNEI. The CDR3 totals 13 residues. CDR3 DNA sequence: TGTGCCAGCAGTGAACCCAGGGGCTCTGGCCACACCTTC. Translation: CASSEPRGSGHTF.

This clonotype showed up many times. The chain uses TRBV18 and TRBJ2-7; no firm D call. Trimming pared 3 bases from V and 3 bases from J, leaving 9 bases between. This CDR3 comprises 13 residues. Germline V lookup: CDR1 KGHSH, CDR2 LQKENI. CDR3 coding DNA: TGTGCCAGCTCACCGAGGCAGATCTACGAGCAGTACTTC. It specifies CASSPRQIYEQYF.

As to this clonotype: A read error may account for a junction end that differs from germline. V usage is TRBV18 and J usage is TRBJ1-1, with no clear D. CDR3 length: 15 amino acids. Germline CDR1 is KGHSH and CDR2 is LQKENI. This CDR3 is CASSPPSRTNPEAFF. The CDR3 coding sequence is TGTGCCAGCTCTCCACCGTCACGGACCAACCCTGAAGCTTTCTTT.

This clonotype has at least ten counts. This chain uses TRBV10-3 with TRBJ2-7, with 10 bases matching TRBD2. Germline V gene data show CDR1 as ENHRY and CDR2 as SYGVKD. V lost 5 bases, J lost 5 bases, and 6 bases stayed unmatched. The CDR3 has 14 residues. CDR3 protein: CAISSGRASNEQYF. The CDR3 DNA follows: TGTGCCATCAGTAGCGGGAGGGCCAGCAACGAGCAGTACTTC.

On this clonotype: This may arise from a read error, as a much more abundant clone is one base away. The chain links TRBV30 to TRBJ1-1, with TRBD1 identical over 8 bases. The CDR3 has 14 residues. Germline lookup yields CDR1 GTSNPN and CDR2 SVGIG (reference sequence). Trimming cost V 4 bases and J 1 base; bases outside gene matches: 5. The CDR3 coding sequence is TGTGCCTGGACCCTCGGACAGGGGAACACTGAAGCTTTCTTT. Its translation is CAWTLGQGNTEAFF.

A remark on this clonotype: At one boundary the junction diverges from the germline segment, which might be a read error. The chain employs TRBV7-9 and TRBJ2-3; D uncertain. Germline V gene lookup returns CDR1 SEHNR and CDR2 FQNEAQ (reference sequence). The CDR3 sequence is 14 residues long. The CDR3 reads CASSLLVRIDTRYF. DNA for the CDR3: TGTGCCAGCAGCCTACTGGTTAGGATAGATACGCGGTATTTT.

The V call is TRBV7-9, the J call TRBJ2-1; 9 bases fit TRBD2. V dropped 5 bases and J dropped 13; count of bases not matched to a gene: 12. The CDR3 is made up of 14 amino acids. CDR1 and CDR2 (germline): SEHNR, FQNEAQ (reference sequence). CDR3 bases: TGTGCCAGCAGCGCGGGGGGGCGCCAAGAGACCCAGTTCTTC. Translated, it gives CASSAGGRQETQFF.

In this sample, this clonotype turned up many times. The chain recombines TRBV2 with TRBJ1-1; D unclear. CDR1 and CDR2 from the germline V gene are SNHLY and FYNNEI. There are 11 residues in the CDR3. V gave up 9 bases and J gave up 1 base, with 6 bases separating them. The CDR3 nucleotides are TGTGCCAGTCAAGGGAACACTGAAGCTTTCTTT. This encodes CASQGNTEAFF.

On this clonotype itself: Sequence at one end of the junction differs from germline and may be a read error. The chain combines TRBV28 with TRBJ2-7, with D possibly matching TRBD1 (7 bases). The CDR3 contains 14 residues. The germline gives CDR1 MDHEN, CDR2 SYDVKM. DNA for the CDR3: TGTGTCAGCAGCGTGCGGGACAGACACTACGAGCAGTACTTC. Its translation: CVSSVRDRHYEQYF.

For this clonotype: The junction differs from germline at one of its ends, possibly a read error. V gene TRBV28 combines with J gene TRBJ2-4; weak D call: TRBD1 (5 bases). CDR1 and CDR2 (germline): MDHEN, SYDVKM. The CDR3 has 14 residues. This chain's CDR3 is CACSVGHSSTIQYF. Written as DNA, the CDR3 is TGTGCCTGCAGTGTCGGACACAGTTCCACAATTCAGTACTTC.

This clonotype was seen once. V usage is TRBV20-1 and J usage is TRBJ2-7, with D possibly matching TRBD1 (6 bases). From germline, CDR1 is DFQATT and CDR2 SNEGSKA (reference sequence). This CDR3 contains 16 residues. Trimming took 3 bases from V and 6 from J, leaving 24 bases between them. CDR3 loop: CSARGALEGSVSEQYF. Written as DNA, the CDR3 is TGCAGTGCTAGGGGGGCCCTAGAGGGAAGCGTGAGCGAGCAGTACTTC.

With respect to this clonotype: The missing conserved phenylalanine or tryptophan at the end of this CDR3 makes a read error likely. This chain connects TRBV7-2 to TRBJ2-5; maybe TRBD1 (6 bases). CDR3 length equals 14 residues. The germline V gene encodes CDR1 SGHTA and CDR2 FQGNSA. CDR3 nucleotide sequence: TGTGCAAGCAGCTTAGAAGTGGGGGCAGAGACCCAGTACCTC. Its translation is CASSLEVGAETQYL.

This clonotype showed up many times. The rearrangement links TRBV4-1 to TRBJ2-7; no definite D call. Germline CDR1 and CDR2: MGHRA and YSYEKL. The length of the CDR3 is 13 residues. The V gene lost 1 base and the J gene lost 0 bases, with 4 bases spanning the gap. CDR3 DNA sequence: TGCGCCAGCAGCCAAGTGGTCTCCTACGAGCAGTACTTC. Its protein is CASSQVVSYEQYF.

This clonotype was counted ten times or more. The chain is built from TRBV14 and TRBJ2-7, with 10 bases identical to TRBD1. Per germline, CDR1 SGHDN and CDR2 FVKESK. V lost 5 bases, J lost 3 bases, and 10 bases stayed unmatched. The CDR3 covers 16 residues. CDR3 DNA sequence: TGTGCCAGCAGCTATTATTCCGGGACAGGGGTCTACGAGCAGTACTTC. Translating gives CASSYYSGTGVYEQYF.

CDR3 sequence (DNA): TGTGCCACCAGTGGCTTTGGAGCAGGCACCACAGATACGCAGTATTTT. Translation gives CATSGFGAGTTDTQYF. The chain links TRBV24-1 to TRBJ2-3; D is uncertain. This CDR3 contains 16 residues. The germline V gene has CDR1 KGHDR and CDR2 SFDVKD. V shed 5 bases and J shed 2 bases, with 16 bases lying between them.